Each of the 17 T cell receptor beta chains below was sequenced from the same sample in a study of beta chain features in type 1 diabetes. Study-wide results and caveats: In all four CD4+ subsets, TCRB CDR3 length was significantly, moderately reduced in type 1 diabetes.

For these TCRs, the target antigens are not known. TCRB transcripts that were expressed got sequenced, as all of the isolated RNA had been reverse transcribed. Generated by immunoSEQ multiplex PCR, the TCRdb table keeps only in-frame clones and is missing some. The repertoire holds 150,000 to 180,000 clones, about a tenth seen once, with less than 0.5% in the top ten. Material: central memory CD4+ T cells from blood. These receptors all stem from a man aged 25 to 40 with type 1 diabetes.

In this sample, this clone turned up a few times. V and J are TRBV20-1 and TRBJ1-2, with unresolved D. The CDR3 contains 11 residues. The ends were cut back, 8 bases at V and 3 bases at J, with 10 bases in the middle. Germline V gives CDR1 DFQATT, CDR2 SNEGSKA (reference sequence). The CDR3 DNA follows: TGCAGTACCCACGAGGACTATGGCTACACCTTC. Residues: CSTHEDYGYTF.

This clone was counted only a few times. The chain has TRBV15 and TRBJ1-5; D is uncertain. The V end lost 5 bases, the J end lost 6 bases, and 11 bases lay between the germline ends. The CDR3 is made up of 13 amino acids. Germline V gene sequence: CDR1 LNHNV, CDR2 YYDKDF (reference sequence). CDR3 protein: CATSAGSAQPQHF. The CDR3, as DNA: TGTGCCACCAGCGCAGGTTCGGCTCAGCCCCAGCATTTT.

This clone was seen a handful of times. This chain joins TRBV14 and TRBJ2-3; D might be TRBD1 (6 bases). Trimming stripped 1 base from V and 3 bases from J, with 20 bases between. The CDR3 consists of 18 residues. Germline CDR1 is SGHDN and CDR2 is FVKESK. The CDR3 DNA reads TGTGCCAGCAGCCAAGCCCAGACAGGAGGACTTGGAACAGATACGCAGTATTTT. It encodes CASSQAQTGGLGTDTQYF.

This clone occurred a few times. The rearrangement uses TRBV2 and TRBJ2-7, with 7 bases lining up with TRBD1. Germline V lookup: CDR1 SNHLY, CDR2 FYNNEI. The length of the CDR3 is 14 residues. The V segment lost 2 bases and the J segment 1 base; nucleotides outside the gene matches: 2. For the CDR3, the DNA is TGTGCCAGCAGTGAACAGGGGGAGTCCTACGAGCAGTACTTC. The encoded protein is CASSEQGESYEQYF.

The chain has TRBV27 and TRBJ2-5, with no clear D. The germline CDR1 and CDR2 sequences are MNHEY and SMNVEV (reference sequence). V was pared by 6 bases and J by 3 bases, with 11 bases between. This CDR3 contains 13 residues. CDR3 coding DNA: TGTGCCAGCAGCCCCCTTTCGGAAGAGACCCAGTACTTC. Protein sequence: CASSPLSEETQYF.

V and J are TRBV5-4 and TRBJ2-1; the D gene is possibly TRBD2 (5 bases). This CDR3 region has 15 residues. Trimming took 1 base from V and 3 from J, leaving 11 bases between them. Germline V gene data show CDR1 as SGHNT and CDR2 as YYREEE (reference sequence). CDR3 region: CASSLSGGNYNEQFF. In DNA form, the CDR3 reads TGTGCCAGCAGCTTGTCCGGAGGTAACTACAATGAGCAGTTCTTC.

This clone was seen a few times. V and J are TRBV13 and TRBJ2-5; 7 positions match TRBD2. Germline-derived CDR1 and CDR2 are PRHDT and FYEKMQ (reference sequence). The CDR3 length is 15 residues. The J segment lost 5 bases and the V segment lost 6 bases, leaving 12 bases of the junction unmatched. The CDR3 reads CASRLSGGSGETQYF. CDR3 coding DNA: TGTGCCAGCAGGCTTAGCGGCGGGAGCGGGGAGACCCAGTACTTC.

This chain joins TRBV28 and TRBJ1-2, with no clear D. Germline V gene lookup returns CDR1 MDHEN and CDR2 SYDVKM. The CDR3 totals 13 residues. V lost 2 bases and J lost 6, with 10 bases in between. CDR3 loop: CASSLRPEDGYTF. The CDR3 nucleotides read TGTGCCAGCAGTTTAAGGCCAGAGGATGGCTACACCTTC.

This clone was observed at least ten times. The rearrangement links TRBV4-1 to TRBJ2-1; a possible D gene is TRBD2 (6 bases). CDR3 length: 14 residues. The V end lost 5 bases, the J end lost 5 bases, and 13 bases lay between the germline ends. The germline V gene has CDR1 MGHRA and CDR2 YSYEKL. CDR3 sequence: CASSSLIADNEQFF. CDR3 in DNA: TGCGCCAGCAGCTCCCTCATAGCGGACAATGAGCAGTTCTTC.

The chain joins TRBV7-9 to TRBJ2-3; possible D gene TRBD1, 6 bases. CDR1 and CDR2 (germline): SEHNR, FQNEAQ (reference sequence). The CDR3 runs 16 residues. Between the trimmed V and J ends, which lost 4 bases and 2 bases, there was a span of 16 bases. The CDR3 is CASSSARQVNTDTQYF. DNA for the CDR3: TGTGCCAGCAGCTCCGCGCGACAGGTCAACACAGATACGCAGTATTTT.

V is TRBV28 and J is TRBJ2-7; D unresolved. The germline V and J ends were trimmed by 1 base and 6 bases, with 4 bases remaining between them. The germline CDR1 and CDR2 sequences are MDHEN and SYDVKM. The CDR3 has 11 residues. Here the CDR3 reads CASSLYGEQYF. As DNA, the CDR3 is TGTGCCAGCAGTTTATACGGCGAGCAGTACTTC.

This clone was found a few times. The genes are TRBV7-6 and TRBJ1-1, with 7 bases identical to TRBD1. This CDR3 contains 13 residues. CDR1 is SGHVS, CDR2 FNYEAQ, per germline. With 2 bases clipped from V and 10 bases from J, the junction kept 7 bases outside the gene matches. The CDR3 loop reads CASSLRQGVGAFF. CDR3 bases: TGTGCCAGCAGCTTAAGACAGGGAGTGGGAGCTTTCTTT.

Only a few counts were recorded for this clone. The chain links TRBV28 to TRBJ1-5; D gene ambiguous. Germline assignment: CDR1 MDHEN and CDR2 SYDVKM. This CDR3 region has 14 residues. Trimming took 1 base from V and 3 from J, leaving 7 bases between them. Here the CDR3 DNA reads TGTGCCAGCAGTTTATCTTCCCTCAATCAGCCCCAGCATTTT. This sequence encodes CASSLSSLNQPQHF.

The genes are TRBV28 and TRBJ2-7; TRBD2 matches 9 bases. Per the germline V gene, CDR1 is MDHEN and CDR2 is SYDVKM. With V trimmed by 7 bases and J by 3 bases, 16 bases remained unmatched. The CDR3 totals 17 residues. CDR3 coding DNA: TGTGCCAGCAATCGCGACACAACTAGCGGGCCTCTCTACGAGCAGTACTTC. It yields the protein CASNRDTTSGPLYEQYF.

The V call is TRBV19, the J call TRBJ2-1, with D maybe TRBD2 (6 bases). Germline V gene sequence: CDR1 LNHDA, CDR2 SQIVND (reference sequence). This CDR3 is built from 14 residues. V lost 4 bases and J 4 bases, leaving 11 bases between the germline ends. The CDR3 DNA reads as TGTGCCAGTAGTAGGTGGGAGGTGTACAATGAGCAGTTCTTC. Translated: CASSRWEVYNEQFF.

This clone has just a few counts. The rearrangement links TRBV5-1 to TRBJ1-1; the D is unclear. V lost 0 bases to trimming and J lost 2 bases, with 5 bases between them. The CDR3 length is 13 residues. Germline V lookup: CDR1 SGHRS, CDR2 YFSETQ. CDR3 residues: CASSLGSNTEAFF. In DNA, the CDR3 is TGCGCCAGCAGCTTGGGTAGTAACACTGAAGCTTTCTTT.

The table lists this clone with a few counts. The genes are TRBV2 and TRBJ2-2; 9 bases are a match to TRBD1. In germline, CDR1 is SNHLY, CDR2 FYNNEI. This CDR3 has 14 residues. V trimming: 6 bases; J trimming: 4 bases; junction bases outside the gene matches: 3. CDR3 bases: TGTGCCAGCAGCTGGACAGGGGCCACCGGGGAGCTGTTTTTT. This sequence encodes CASSWTGATGELFF. The full variable domain, rest sourced from reference TRBV2 and TRBJ2-2, is EPEVTQTPSHQVTQMGQEVILRCVPISNHLYFYWYRQILGQKVEFLVSFYNNEISEKSEIFDDQFSVERPDGSNFTLKIRSTKLEDSAMYFCASSWTGATGELFFGEGSRLTVL.